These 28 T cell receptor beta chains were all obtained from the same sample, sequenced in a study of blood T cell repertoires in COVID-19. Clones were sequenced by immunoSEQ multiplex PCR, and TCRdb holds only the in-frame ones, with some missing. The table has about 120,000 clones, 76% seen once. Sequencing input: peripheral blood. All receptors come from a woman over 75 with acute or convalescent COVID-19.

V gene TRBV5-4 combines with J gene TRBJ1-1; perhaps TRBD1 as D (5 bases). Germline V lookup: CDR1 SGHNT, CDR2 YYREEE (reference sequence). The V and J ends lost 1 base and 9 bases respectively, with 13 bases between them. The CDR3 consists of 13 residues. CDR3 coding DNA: TGTGCCAGCAGCTTGAGGGGCGGTGGTAAAGCTTTCTTT. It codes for CASSLRGGGKAFF.

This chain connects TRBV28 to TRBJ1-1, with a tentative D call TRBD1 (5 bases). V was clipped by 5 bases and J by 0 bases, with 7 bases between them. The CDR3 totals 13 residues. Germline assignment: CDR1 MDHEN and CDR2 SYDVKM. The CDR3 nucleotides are TGTGCCAGCAGTGGGGCTATGAACACTGAAGCTTTCTTT. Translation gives CASSGAMNTEAFF.

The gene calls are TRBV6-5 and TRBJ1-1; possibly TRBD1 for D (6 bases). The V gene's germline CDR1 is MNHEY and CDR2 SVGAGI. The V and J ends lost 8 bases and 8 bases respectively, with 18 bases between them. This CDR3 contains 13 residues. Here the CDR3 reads CASRWGTDREAFF. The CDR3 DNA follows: TGTGCCAGCCGATGGGGGACCGACAGGGAAGCTTTCTTT.

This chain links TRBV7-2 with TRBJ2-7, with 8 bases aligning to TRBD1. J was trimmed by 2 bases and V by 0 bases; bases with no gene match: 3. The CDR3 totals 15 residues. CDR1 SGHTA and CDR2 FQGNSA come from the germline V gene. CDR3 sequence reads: CASSLARTGTYEQYF. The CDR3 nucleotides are TGTGCCAGCAGCTTAGCGCGGACAGGGACCTACGAGCAGTACTTC.

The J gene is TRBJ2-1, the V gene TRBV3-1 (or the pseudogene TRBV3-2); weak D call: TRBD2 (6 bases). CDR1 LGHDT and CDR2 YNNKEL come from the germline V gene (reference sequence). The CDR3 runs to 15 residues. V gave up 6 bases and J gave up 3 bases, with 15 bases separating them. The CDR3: CASRSAGSFYNEQFF. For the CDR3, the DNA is TGTGCCAGCAGAAGTGCGGGAAGTTTCTACAATGAGCAGTTCTTC.

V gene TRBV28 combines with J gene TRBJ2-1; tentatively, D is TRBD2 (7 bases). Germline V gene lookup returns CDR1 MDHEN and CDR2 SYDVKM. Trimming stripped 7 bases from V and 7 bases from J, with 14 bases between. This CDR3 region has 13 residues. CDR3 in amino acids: CASTGGSGNEQFF. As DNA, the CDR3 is TGTGCCAGCACGGGGGGCTCGGGTAATGAGCAGTTCTTC.

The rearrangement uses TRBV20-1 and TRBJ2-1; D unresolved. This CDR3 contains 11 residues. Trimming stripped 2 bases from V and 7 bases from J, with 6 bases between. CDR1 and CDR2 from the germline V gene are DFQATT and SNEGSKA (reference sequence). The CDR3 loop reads CSARRGNEQFF. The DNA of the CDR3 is TGCAGTGCTAGAAGAGGTAATGAGCAGTTCTTC.

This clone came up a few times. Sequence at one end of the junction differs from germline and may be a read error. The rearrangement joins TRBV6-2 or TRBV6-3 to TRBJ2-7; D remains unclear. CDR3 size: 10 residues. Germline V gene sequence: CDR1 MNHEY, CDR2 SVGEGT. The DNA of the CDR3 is TGTGCCAGCAGTTCGATCTGGCCTGAATTC. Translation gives CASSSIWPEF.

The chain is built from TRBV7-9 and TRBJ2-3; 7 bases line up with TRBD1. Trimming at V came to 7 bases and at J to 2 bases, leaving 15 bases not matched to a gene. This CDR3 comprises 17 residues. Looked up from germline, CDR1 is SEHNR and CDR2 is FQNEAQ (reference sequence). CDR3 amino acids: CASNWDSSLLDTDTQYF. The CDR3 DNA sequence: TGTGCCAGCAACTGGGACAGCAGCCTCCTTGACACAGATACGCAGTATTTT.

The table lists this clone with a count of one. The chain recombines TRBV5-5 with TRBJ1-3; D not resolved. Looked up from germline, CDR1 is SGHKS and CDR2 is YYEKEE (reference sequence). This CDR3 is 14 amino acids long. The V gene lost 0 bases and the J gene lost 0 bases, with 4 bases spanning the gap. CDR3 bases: TGTGCCAGCAGCTTGGTCAGCTCTGGAAACACCATATATTTT. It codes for CASSLVSSGNTIYF.

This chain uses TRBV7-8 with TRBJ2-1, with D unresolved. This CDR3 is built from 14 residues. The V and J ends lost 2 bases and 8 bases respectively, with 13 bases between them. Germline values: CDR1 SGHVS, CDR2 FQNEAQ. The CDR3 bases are TGTGCCAGCAGCTTAAGACTCGGAAGTGATGAGCAGTTCTTC. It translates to CASSLRLGSDEQFF.

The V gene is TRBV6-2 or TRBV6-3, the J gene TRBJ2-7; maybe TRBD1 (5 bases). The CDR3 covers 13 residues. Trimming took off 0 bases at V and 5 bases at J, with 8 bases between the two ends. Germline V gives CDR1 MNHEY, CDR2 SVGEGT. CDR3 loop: CASSYSGRDEQYF. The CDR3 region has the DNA TGTGCCAGCAGTTACTCCGGCAGGGACGAGCAGTACTTC.

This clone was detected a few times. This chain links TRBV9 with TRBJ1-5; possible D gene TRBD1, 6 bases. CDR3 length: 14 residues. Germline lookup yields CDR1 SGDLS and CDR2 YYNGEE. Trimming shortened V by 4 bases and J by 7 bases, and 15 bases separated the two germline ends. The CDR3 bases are TGTGCCAGCAGCCTTACGGGGGGCCCCCAGCCCCAGCATTTT. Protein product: CASSLTGGPQPQHF.

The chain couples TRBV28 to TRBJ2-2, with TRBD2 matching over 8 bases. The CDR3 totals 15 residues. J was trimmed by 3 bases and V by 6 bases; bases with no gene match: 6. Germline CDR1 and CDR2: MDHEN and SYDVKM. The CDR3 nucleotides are TGTGCCAGCAGCTTCTCACTAGCGGACACCGGGGAGCTGTTTTTT. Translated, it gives CASSFSLADTGELFF. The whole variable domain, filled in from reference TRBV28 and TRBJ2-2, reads DVKVTQSSRYLVKRTGEKVFLECVQDMDHENMFWYRQDPGLGLRLIYFSYDVKMKEKGDIPEGYSVSREKKERFSLILESASTNQTSMYLCASSFSLADTGELFFGEGSRLTVL.

CDR3 coding DNA: TGTGCCAGCAGCAGGGAGACAGGCATCACCGGGGAGCTGTTTTTT. It translates to CASSRETGITGELFF. This chain joins TRBV7-2 and TRBJ2-2; TRBD1 is a possible D gene (6 bases). The CDR3 runs to 15 residues. Germline assignment: CDR1 SGHTA and CDR2 FQGNSA. V was shortened by 5 bases and J by 4 bases, with 14 bases between the two germline ends.

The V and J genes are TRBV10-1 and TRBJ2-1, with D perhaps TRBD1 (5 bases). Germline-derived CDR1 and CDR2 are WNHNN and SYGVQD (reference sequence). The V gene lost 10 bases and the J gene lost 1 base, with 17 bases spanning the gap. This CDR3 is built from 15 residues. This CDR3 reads CATSRAGISYNEQFF. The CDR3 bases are TGCGCCACCTCTCGAGCAGGGATATCCTACAATGAGCAGTTCTTC.

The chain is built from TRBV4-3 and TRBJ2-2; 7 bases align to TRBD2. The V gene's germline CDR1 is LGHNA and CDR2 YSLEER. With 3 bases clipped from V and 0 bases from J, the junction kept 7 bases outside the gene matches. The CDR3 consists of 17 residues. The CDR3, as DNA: TGCGCCAGCAGCCAGACAGCGGGAACCGCGAACACCGGGGAGCTGTTTTTT. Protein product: CASSQTAGTANTGELFF.

CDR3: CASSLGYGREPYSPLHF. DNA for the CDR3: TGTGCCAGCAGCTTGGGGTACGGGCGGGAGCCCTATTCACCCCTCCACTTT. The chain joins TRBV5-4 to TRBJ1-6; D is uncertain. The V end was cut by 0 bases, the J end by 8 bases, with 18 bases between. Germline V gene lookup returns CDR1 SGHNT and CDR2 YYREEE (reference sequence). The CDR3 has 17 amino acids. Looking up the rest from reference TRBV5-4 and TRBJ1-6 gives the full variable domain: ETGVTQSPTHLIKTRGQQVTLRCSSQSGHNTVSWYQQALGQGPQFIFQYYREEENGRGNFPPRFSGLQFPNYSSELNVNALELDDSALYLCASSLGYGREPYSPLHFGNGTRLTVT.

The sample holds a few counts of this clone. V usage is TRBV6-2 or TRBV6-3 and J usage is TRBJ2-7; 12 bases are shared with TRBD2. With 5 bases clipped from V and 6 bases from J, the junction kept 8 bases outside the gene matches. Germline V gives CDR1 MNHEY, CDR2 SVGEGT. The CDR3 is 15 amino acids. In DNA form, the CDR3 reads TGTGCCAGCAGTCCGACTAGCGGGAGAGGAGGCGAGCAGTACTTC. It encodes CASSPTSGRGGEQYF.

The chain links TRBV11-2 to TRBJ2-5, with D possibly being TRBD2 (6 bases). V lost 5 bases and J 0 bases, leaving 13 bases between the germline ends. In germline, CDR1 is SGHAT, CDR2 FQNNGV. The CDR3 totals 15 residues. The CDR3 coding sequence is TGTGCCAGCAGCCCCCACGCGGGATACCAAGAGACCCAGTACTTC. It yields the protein CASSPHAGYQETQYF.

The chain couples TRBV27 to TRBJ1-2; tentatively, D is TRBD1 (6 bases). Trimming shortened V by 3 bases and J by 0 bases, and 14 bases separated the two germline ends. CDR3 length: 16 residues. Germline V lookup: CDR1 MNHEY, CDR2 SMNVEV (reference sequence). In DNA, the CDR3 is TGTGCCAGCAGTTTGCGGGGGCGGGAGACTAACTATGGCTACACCTTC. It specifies CASSLRGRETNYGYTF.

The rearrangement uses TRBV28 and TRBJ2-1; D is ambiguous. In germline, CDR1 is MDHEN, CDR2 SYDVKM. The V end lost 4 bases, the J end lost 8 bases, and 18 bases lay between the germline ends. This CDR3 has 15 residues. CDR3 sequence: CASSSDGSYGDEQFF. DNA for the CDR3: TGTGCCAGCAGTTCCGACGGGTCGTACGGCGATGAGCAGTTCTTC. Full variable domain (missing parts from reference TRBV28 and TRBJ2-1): DVKVTQSSRYLVKRTGEKVFLECVQDMDHENMFWYRQDPGLGLRLIYFSYDVKMKEKGDIPEGYSVSREKKERFSLILESASTNQTSMYLCASSSDGSYGDEQFFGPGTRLTVL.

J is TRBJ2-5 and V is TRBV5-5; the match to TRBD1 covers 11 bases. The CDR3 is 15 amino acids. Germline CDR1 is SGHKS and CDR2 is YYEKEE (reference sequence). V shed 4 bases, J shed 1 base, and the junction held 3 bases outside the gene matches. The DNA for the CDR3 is TGTGCCAGCAGCCCCGGGACAGGGGGCCAAGAGACCCAGTACTTC. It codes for CASSPGTGGQETQYF.

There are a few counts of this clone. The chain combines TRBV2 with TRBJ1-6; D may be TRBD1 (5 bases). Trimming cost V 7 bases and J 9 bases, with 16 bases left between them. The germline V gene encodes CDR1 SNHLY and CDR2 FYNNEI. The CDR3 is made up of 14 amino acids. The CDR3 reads CASTQEEGTSPLHF. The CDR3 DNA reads TGTGCCAGCACCCAAGAGGAGGGGACTTCACCCCTCCACTTT.

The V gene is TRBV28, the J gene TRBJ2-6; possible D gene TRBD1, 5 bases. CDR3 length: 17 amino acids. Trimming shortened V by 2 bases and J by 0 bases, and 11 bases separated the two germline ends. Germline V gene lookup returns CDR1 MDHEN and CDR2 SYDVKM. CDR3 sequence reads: CASSLGQDSSGANVLTF. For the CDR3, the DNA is TGTGCCAGCAGTTTAGGGCAAGACAGCTCTGGGGCCAACGTCCTGACTTTC.

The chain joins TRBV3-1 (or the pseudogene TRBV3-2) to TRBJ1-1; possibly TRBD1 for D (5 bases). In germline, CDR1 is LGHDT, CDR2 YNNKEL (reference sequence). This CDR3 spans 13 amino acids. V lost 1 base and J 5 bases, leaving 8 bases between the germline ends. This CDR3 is CASSQGGRTEAFF. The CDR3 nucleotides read TGTGCCAGCAGCCAAGGGGGGAGGACTGAAGCTTTCTTT.

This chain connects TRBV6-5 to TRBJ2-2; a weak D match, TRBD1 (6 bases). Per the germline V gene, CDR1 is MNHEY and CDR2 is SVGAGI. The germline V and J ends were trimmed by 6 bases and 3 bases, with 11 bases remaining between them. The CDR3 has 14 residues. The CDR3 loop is CASRGRGHTGELFF. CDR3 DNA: TGTGCCAGCAGGGGCAGGGGCCACACCGGGGAGCTGTTTTTT.

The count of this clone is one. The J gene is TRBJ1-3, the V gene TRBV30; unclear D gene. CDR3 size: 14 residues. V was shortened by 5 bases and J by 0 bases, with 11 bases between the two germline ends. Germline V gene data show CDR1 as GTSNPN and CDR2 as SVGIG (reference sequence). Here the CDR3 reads CAWGEYNSGNTIYF. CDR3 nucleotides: TGTGCCTGGGGAGAATACAACTCTGGAAACACCATATATTTT.